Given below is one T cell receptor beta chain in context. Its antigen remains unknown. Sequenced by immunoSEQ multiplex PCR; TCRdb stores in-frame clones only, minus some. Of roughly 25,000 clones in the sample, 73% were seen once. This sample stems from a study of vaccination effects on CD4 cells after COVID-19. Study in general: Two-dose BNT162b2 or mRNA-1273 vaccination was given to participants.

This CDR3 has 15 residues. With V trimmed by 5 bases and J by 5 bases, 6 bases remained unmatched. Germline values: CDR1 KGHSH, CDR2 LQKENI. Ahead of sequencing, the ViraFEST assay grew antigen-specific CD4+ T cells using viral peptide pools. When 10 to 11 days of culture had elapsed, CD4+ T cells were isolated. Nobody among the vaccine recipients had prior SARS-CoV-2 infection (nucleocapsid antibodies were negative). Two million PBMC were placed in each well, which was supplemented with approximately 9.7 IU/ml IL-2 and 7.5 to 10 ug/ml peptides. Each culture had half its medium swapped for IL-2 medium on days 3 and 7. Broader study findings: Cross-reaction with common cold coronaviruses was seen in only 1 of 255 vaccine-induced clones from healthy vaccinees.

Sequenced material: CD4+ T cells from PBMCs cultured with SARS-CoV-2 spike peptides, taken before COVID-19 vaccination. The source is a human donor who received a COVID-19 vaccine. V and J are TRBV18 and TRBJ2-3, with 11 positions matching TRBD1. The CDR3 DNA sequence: TGTGCCAGCTCAGCGGACAGGGGGCAGGAAGATACGCAGTATTTT. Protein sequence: CASSADRGQEDTQYF.